This TCR beta chain was identified during a study of T-cell memory formation after mild COVID-19 (dated by TCRdb to about 2021). As for the study more broadly: TCR sequence clusters from the two donors were largely donor specific. In a couple of donors, T-cell clones that expanded and contracted after mild COVID-19 were tracked by sequencing TCRalpha and TCRbeta repertoires over time. Two young, previously healthy adult volunteers made up the cohort, one male and one female.

Overall study outcomes, separate from this receptor: Only a couple of mild cases were covered by the study, and larger cohorts that include severe cases with pre-infection samples were considered necessary. The detection of some responding clones in pre-infection memory suggests that pre-existing cross-reactive memory T cells joined the SARS-CoV-2 response. Contracting CD4+ clones turned up mainly in the CM and EM memory subsets, whereas EMRA was where CD8+ clones were enriched. SARS-CoV-2 specificity was not confirmed for the second-wave clones peaking on day 37. Clones contracting from day 15 to 85 had balanced CD4/CD8 phenotypes, while a second wave expanding from day 15 to 37 was biased towards CD4+.

About this clonotype itself: Its binding antigen is unknown. No much larger clone is present one base from it, and per-base qualities are unavailable.

Ficoll-Paque density gradient centrifugation was used to isolate PBMCs. TCRdb shows the sequencer as Illumina NovaSeq 6000. Using 5'RACE with constant-segment primers, TCRalpha and TCRbeta cDNA libraries were constructed, with sample barcodes and unique molecular identifiers added in the process. RNA was extracted from every sample with Trizol reagent. Library amplification was performed in two PCR steps, and a second sample barcode and Illumina TruSeq adapters were introduced in the second step. The libraries were sequenced on an Illumina NovaSeq using 2 x 150 bp paired-end reads. The published analysis was carried out like this. With migec v1.2.7, reads were demultiplexed and then collapsed into UMI-guided consensus sequences. Using mixcr v2.1.11, the UMI consensuses were aligned to TRA and TRB V and J templates and assembled into clonotypes. A clonotype was counted as expanded or contracted only if both edgeR and NoisET called the change significant, with noise models trained on biological replicates. edgeR calls used a false discovery rate-adjusted p below 0.01 and a log2 fold-change threshold of 1. PCA with hierarchical clustering of max-normalized trajectories of the 1000 most abundant clonotypes was used as exploratory dynamics analysis. The CD4 or CD8 phenotype of responding clones was assigned using the separately sequenced CD4+ and CD8+ repertoires. TCRdb passed the public sequencing reads through fastp at Q25 and MiXCR, retaining productive beta sequences. Duplicate CDR3 protein sequences are folded into a single record with the most common DNA and genes. TCRdb assigned the V and J calls; the authors' analysis was not used. In this sample the table shows a few hundred thousand distinct CDR3 sequences, about 17% of which occur a single time. The top ten clonotypes cover 20% to 25% of the sample.

Germline trimming amounts to 2 bases on V and 13 bases on J, with 13 as the count of junction bases outside the gene matches. CDR1 and CDR2 were assigned from the germline V gene as SNHLY and FYNNEI. From its cysteine to its phenylalanine, the CDR3 spans 15 amino acids. The retained sequence is limited to the CDR3, 45 bases, with the frame set at the first base. Input material: PBMCs or a T cell subset sorted from them (not recorded which). The chain is encoded by TRBV2 joined to TRBJ2-4; 8 middle bases align to TRBD2. This TCR came from a man younger than 35 who had mild COVID-19 (a few samples of this study predate the infection). The sample titles of this study are shuffled in the database, so cell type and time point are left out; the donor was told from shared clones. CDR3 sequence: CASSETGRGALWQYF. The nucleotide sequence reads as follows: TGTGCCAGCAGTGAAACAGGGCGGGGGGCCCTATGGCAGTACTTC. Here the CDR3 is joined to the reference TRBV2 and TRBJ2-4 genes, and the full variable domain is: EPEVTQTPSHQVTQMGQEVILRCVPISNHLYFYWYRQILGQKVEFLVSFYNNEISEKSEIFDDQFSVERPDGSNFTLKIRSTKLEDSAMYFCASSETGRGALWQYFGAGTRLSVL.